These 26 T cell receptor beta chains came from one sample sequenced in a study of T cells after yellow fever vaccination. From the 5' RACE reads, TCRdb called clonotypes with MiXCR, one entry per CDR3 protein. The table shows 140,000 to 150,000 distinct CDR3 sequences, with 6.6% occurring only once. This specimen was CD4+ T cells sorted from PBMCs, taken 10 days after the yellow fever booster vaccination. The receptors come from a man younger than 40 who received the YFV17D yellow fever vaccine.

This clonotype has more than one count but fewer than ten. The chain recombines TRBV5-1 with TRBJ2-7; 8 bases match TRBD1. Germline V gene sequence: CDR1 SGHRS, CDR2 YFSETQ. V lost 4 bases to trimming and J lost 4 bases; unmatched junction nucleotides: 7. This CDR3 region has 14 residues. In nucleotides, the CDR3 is TGCGCCAGCAGCGACTCAGGGGGCGCGTACGAGCAGTACTTC. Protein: CASSDSGGAYEQYF.

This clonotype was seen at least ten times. CDR3 coding DNA: TGTGCCAGCAGTACTGGGTTTACCGTATCCTACGAGCAGTACTTC. It is translated as CASSTGFTVSYEQYF. The chain links TRBV7-2 to TRBJ2-7; no clear D gene. Germline values: CDR1 SGHTA, CDR2 FQGNSA. This CDR3 contains 15 residues. The ends were cut back, 6 bases at V and 1 base at J, with 16 bases in the middle.

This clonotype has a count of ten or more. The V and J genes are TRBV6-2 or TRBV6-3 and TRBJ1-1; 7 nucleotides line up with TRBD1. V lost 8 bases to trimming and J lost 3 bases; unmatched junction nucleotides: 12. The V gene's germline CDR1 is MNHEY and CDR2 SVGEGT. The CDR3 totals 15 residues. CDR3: CASLGAGGGDTEAFF. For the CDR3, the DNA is TGTGCCAGCCTCGGGGCAGGGGGTGGGGACACTGAAGCTTTCTTT.

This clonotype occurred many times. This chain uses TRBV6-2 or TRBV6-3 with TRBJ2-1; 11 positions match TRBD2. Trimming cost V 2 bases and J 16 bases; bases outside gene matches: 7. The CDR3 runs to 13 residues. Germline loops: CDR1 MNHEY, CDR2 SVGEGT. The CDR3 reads CASSYSLAGGVFF. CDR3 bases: TGTGCCAGCAGTTACAGTCTAGCGGGAGGCGTATTCTTC.

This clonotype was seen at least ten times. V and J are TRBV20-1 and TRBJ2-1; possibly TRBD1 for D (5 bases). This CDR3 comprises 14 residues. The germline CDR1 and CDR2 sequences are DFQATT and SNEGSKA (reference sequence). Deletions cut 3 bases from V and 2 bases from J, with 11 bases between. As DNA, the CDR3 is TGCAGTGCTAGGGACACAAGGGCCTACAATGAGCAGTTCTTC. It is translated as CSARDTRAYNEQFF.

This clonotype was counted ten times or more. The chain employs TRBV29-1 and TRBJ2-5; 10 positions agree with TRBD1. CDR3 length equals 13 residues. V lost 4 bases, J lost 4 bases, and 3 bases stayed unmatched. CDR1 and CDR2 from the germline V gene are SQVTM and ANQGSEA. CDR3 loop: CSVVGQGIETQYF. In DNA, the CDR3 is TGCAGCGTTGTGGGACAGGGGATAGAGACCCAGTACTTC.

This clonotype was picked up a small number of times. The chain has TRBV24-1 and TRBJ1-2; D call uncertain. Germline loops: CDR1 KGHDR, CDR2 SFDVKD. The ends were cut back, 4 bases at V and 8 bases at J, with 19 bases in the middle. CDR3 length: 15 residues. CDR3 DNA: TGTGCCACCAGTGACTCCCCCGGAAGGGCTAAAGGCTACACCTTC. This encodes CATSDSPGRAKGYTF.

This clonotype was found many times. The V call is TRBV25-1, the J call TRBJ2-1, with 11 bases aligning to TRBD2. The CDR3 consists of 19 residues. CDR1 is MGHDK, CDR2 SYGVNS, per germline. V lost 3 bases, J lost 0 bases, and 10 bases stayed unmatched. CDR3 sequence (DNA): TGTGCCAGCAGTGATGACAGGGGACTAGCGGTGAGCTCCTACAATGAGCAGTTCTTC. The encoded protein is CASSDDRGLAVSSYNEQFF.

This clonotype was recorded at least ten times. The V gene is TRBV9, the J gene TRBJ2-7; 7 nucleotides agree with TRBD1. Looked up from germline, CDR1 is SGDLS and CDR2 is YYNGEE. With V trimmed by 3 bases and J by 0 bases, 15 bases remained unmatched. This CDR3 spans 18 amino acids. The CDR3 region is CASSARDSLRPSSYEQYF. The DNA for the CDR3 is TGTGCCAGCAGCGCCCGGGACAGCCTTCGCCCTTCCTCCTACGAGCAGTACTTC.

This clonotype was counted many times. The CDR3 loop reads CASSYARSTDTQYF. CDR3 nucleotides: TGTGCCAGCAGTTACGCTAGGAGCACAGATACGCAGTATTTT. The genes are TRBV6-2 or TRBV6-3 and TRBJ2-3; D is unclear. The CDR3 covers 14 residues. Germline lookup yields CDR1 MNHEY and CDR2 SVGEGT. Deletions cut 2 bases from V and 0 bases from J, with 6 bases between.

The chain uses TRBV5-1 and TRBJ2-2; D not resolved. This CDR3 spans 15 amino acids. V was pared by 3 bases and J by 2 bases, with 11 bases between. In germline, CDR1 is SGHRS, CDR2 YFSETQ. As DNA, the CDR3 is TGCGCCAGCAGCTCCGCCAAAGGTAACACCGGGGAGCTGTTTTTT. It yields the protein CASSSAKGNTGELFF.

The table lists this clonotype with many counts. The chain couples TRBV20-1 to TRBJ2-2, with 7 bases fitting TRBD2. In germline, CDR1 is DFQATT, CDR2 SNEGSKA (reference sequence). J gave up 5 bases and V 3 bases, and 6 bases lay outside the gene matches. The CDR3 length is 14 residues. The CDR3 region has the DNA TGCAGTGCTAGGGGGACTACGTCTACCGGGGAGCTGTTTTTT. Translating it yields CSARGTTSTGELFF.

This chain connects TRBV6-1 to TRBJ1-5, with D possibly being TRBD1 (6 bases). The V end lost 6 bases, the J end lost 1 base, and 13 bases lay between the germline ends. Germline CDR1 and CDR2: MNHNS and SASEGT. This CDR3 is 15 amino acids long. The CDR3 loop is CASRREGESNQPQHF. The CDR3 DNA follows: TGTGCCAGCAGGAGGGAGGGGGAAAGCAATCAGCCCCAGCATTTT.

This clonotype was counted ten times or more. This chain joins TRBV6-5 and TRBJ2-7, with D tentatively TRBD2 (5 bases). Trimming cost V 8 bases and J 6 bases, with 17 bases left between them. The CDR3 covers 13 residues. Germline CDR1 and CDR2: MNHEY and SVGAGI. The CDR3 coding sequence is TGTGCCAGCTCCCGGACTTCTCCTGTCGAGCAGTACTTC. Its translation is CASSRTSPVEQYF.

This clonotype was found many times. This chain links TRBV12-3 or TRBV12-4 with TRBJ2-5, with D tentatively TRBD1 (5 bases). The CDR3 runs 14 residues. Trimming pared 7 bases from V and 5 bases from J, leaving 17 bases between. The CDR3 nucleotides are TGTGCCAGCAAGGACCGAAGCAGGGCGGAGACCCAGTACTTC. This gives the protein CASKDRSRAETQYF.

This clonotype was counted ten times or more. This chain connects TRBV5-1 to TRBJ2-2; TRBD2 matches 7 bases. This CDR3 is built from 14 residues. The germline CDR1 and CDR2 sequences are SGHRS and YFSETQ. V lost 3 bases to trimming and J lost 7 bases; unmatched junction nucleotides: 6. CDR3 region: CASSSTSSVGELFF. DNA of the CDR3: TGCGCCAGCAGCTCGACTAGCTCGGTCGGGGAGCTGTTTTTT.

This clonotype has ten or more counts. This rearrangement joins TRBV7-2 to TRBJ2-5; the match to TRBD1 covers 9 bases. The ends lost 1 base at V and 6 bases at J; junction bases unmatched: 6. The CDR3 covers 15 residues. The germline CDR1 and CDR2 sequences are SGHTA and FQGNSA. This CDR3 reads CASSLDPGQGKTQYF. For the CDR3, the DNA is TGTGCCAGCAGCTTAGATCCGGGACAGGGAAAGACCCAGTACTTC.

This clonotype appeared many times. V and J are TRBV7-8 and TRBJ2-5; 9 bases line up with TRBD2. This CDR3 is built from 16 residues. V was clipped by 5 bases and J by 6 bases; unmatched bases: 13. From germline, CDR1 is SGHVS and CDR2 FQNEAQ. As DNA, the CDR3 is TGTGCCAGCAGCCACCCAATGCGGGAGGGCCTAAAGACCCAGTACTTC. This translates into CASSHPMREGLKTQYF. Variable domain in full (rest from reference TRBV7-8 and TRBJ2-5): GAGVSQSPRYKVAKRGQDVALRCDPISGHVSLFWYQQALGQGPEFLTYFQNEAQLDKSGLPSDRFFAERPEGSVSTLKIQRTQQEDSAVYLCASSHPMREGLKTQYFGPGTRLLVL.

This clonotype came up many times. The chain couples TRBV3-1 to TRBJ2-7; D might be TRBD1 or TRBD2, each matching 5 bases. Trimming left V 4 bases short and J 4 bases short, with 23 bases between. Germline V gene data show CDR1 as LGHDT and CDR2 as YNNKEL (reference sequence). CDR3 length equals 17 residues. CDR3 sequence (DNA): TGTGCCAGCAGCCCCCGGGCCGCCGGACGGGGCACTTACGAGCAGTACTTC. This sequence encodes CASSPRAAGRGTYEQYF.

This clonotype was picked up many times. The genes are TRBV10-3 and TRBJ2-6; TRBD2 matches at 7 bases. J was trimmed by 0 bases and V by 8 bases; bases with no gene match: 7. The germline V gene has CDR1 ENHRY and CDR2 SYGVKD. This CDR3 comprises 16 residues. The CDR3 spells CAIPAGPISGANVLTF. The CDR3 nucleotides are TGTGCCATCCCAGCGGGACCCATCTCTGGGGCCAACGTCCTGACTTTC.

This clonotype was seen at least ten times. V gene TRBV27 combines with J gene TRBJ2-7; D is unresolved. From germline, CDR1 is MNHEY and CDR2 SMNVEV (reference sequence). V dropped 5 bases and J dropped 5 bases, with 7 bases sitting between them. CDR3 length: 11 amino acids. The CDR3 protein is CASSAINEQYF. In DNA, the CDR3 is TGTGCCAGCAGTGCCATAAACGAGCAGTACTTC.

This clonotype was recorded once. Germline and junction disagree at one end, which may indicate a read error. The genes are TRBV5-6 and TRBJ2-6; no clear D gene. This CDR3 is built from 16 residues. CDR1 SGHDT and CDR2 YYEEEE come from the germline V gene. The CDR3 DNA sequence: TGTGTCAGCAGCTTGATAGGTCCTCTGGGGGCCAACGTCCTGACTTTC. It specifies CVSSLIGPLGANVLTF.

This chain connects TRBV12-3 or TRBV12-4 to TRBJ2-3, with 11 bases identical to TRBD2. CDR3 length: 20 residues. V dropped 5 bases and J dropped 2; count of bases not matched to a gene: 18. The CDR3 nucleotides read TGTGCCAGCAGTCCGTACCAGAACACCGGGACTAGCGGATCCACAGATACGCAGTATTTT. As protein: CASSPYQNTGTSGSTDTQYF.

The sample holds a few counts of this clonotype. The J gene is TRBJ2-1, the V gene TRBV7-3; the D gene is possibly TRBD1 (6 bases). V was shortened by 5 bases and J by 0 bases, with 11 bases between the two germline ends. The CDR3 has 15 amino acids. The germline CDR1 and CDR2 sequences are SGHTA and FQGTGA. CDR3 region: CASSGGLGSYNEQFF. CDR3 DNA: TGTGCCAGCAGCGGGGGCTTAGGCTCCTACAATGAGCAGTTCTTC.

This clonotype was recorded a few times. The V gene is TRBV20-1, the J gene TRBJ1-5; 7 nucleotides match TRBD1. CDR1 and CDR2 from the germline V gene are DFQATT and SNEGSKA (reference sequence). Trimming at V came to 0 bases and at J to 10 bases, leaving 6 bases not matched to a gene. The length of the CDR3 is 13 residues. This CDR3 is CSARDNRDSPQHF. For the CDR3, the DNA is TGCAGTGCTAGAGATAATCGGGACAGTCCCCAGCATTTT.

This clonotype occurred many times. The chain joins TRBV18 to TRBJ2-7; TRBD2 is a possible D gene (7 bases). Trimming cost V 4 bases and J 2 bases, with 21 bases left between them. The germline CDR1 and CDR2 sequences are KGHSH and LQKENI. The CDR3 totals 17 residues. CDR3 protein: CASSQLGSGGSAYEQYF. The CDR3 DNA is TGTGCCAGCTCACAATTAGGCTCGGGGGGCAGTGCCTACGAGCAGTACTTC.